This T cell receptor beta chain was recorded in a study of cytotoxic CD8 clonotypes in ibrutinib-treated CLL. Study overall: The subjects consisted of about a dozen relapsed/refractory and 15 treatment-naive individuals, with around 17 IGHV unmutated. The study, taken as a whole, reports: Patients had baseline clonality above age-matched healthy donors, and this clonality moved with circulating CD8+ T-cell counts.

As for this clone: Its specificity is not known. It is unclear where the CDR3 begins or ends on the DNA, so no DNA is shown, and the CDR3 is as TCRdb lists it.

Roughly 2.2 micrograms of genomic DNA (from cryopreserved PBMCs) were used for TCR beta libraries. Profiling relied on immunoSEQ multiplex PCR, and the TCRdb table lists in-frame clones only, not all of them. There are over 130,000 clones in the sample; over 75% occur only once, and approximately 7.6% lies in the top ten. The CDR3 length equals 19 residues, ends included. The TCR sequence derives from a human donor with chronic lymphocytic leukemia. Sequenced here: PBMCs, sampled after 36 months of ibrutinib treatment. The chain couples TRBV21-1 to TRBJ1-6; the table calls TRBD1, which could not be checked here. TRBV21-1 is flagged as a pseudogene. CDR3 protein: CASSKGWGQGIAVDSPLHF.